The rows below give T cell receptor beta chains drawn from one sample of a study of graft-versus-host responses after intestinal transplantation. These TCRs' antigens remain unknown. TCRdb's copy holds only in-frame clones and misses some; the assay was immunoSEQ multiplex PCR. The sample has 84,000 or so clones, 80% to 95% seen once. Material: unstimulated CD4+ T cells sorted from spleen or lymph node cells, obtained before intestinal transplant. The receptors derive from a human donor who received an intestinal transplant. The CDR3 runs from the conserved cysteine through the conserved F or W. D genes are given only for firm matches. A clone size is listed for some rows: how often the clone was seen (once, few, many), or a class if it is expanded.

V gene: TRBV5-6
J gene: TRBJ1-1
clone size: .
D gene: .
CDR3 protein: CASSFDNLNTEAFF
CDR3 DNA: TGTGCCAGCAGCTTCGACAATTTGAACACTGAAGCTTTCTTT

V gene: TRBV6-1
J gene: TRBJ1-2
clone size: .
D gene: .
CDR3 protein: CAGSDLTGKGRGYTF
CDR3 DNA: TGTGCCGGCAGTGACCTGACTGGGAAAGGTAGGGGCTACACCTTC

V gene: TRBV18
J gene: TRBJ1-2
clone size: .
D gene: TRBD1
CDR3 protein: CASSPDRDGYTF
CDR3 DNA: TGTGCCAGCTCACCTGACAGGGACGGCTACACCTTC

V gene: TRBV27
J gene: TRBJ1-2
clone size: .
D gene: .
CDR3 protein: CASSLSTWGEYGYTF
CDR3 DNA: TGTGCCAGCAGTTTATCCACCTGGGGGGAGTATGGCTACACCTTC

V gene: TRBV20-1
J gene: TRBJ2-5
clone size: .
D gene: .
CDR3 protein: CSALTLTTQYF
CDR3 DNA: TGCAGTGCCCTGACTCTTACCACCCAGTACTTC

V gene: TRBV7-9
J gene: TRBJ1-1
clone size: .
D gene: .
CDR3 protein: CASSFIHTEAFF
CDR3 DNA: TGTGCCAGCAGCTTCATTCACACTGAAGCTTTCTTT

V gene: TRBV7-9
J gene: TRBJ1-1
clone size: .
D gene: .
CDR3 protein: CASRGDPLNTEAFF
CDR3 DNA: TGTGCCAGCCGCGGGGACCCATTGAACACTGAAGCTTTCTTT

V gene: TRBV7-9
J gene: TRBJ2-5
clone size: .
D gene: .
CDR3 protein: CASSLLGETQYF
CDR3 DNA: TGTGCCAGCAGCTTACTCGGAGAGACCCAGTACTTC

V gene: TRBV29-1
J gene: TRBJ1-1
clone size: .
D gene: .
CDR3 protein: CSVVLNTEAFF
CDR3 DNA: TGCAGCGTGGTGTTGAACACTGAAGCTTTCTTT

V gene: TRBV11-1
J gene: TRBJ2-7
clone size: .
D gene: .
CDR3 protein: CASSLVVGLSSYEQYF
CDR3 DNA: TGTGCCAGCAGCTTAGTGGTCGGACTGAGCTCCTACGAGCAGTACTTC

V gene: TRBV30
J gene: TRBJ2-3
clone size: .
D gene: TRBD2
CDR3 protein: CAWSSTLAGGPPDTQYF
CDR3 DNA: TGTGCCTGGAGTTCGACGTTAGCGGGAGGCCCCCCAGATACGCAGTATTTT

V gene: TRBV11-2
J gene: TRBJ1-3
clone size: .
D gene: .
CDR3 protein: CASSFLRESGNTIYF
CDR3 DNA: TGTGCCAGCAGCTTCCTCAGGGAGTCTGGAAACACCATATATTTT

V gene: TRBV25-1
J gene: TRBJ2-7
clone size: .
D gene: .
CDR3 protein: CASSEYSSRAGGIYEQYF
CDR3 DNA: TGTGCCAGCAGTGAATATTCGTCTAGGGCAGGCGGGATCTACGAGCAGTACTTC

V gene: TRBV18
J gene: TRBJ1-2
clone size: .
D gene: .
CDR3 protein: CASSPRVYGYTF
CDR3 DNA: TGTGCCAGCTCACCACGAGTCTATGGCTACACCTTC

V gene: TRBV4-2
J gene: TRBJ2-1
clone size: .
D gene: TRBD1
CDR3 protein: CASSQGDREVRNEQFF
CDR3 DNA: TGTGCCAGCAGCCAAGGAGACAGGGAAGTAAGAAATGAGCAGTTCTTC

V gene: TRBV19
J gene: TRBJ2-2
clone size: .
D gene: TRBD2
CDR3 protein: CASSIRVSGSTGELFF
CDR3 DNA: TGTGCCAGTAGTATTAGAGTTAGCGGGAGCACCGGGGAGCTGTTTTTT

V gene: TRBV5-1
J gene: TRBJ2-5
clone size: .
D gene: .
CDR3 protein: CASSLAGVQETQYF
CDR3 DNA: TGCGCCAGCAGCTTGGCGGGCGTCCAAGAGACCCAGTACTTC

V gene: TRBV12-5
J gene: TRBJ2-3
clone size: .
D gene: .
CDR3 protein: CASGLVGTDTQYF
CDR3 DNA: TGTGCTAGTGGTTTGGTTGGGACAGATACGCAGTATTTT

V gene: TRBV6-1
J gene: TRBJ1-1
clone size: .
D gene: TRBD1
CDR3 protein: CATGDRGRTEAFF
CDR3 DNA: TGTGCCACGGGGGACAGGGGGCGTACTGAAGCTTTCTTT

V gene: TRBV19
J gene: TRBJ1-1
clone size: .
D gene: .
CDR3 protein: CATRGLLNTEAFF
CDR3 DNA: TGTGCCACCCGGGGCCTCTTGAACACTGAAGCTTTCTTT

V gene: TRBV7-9
J gene: TRBJ2-7
clone size: .
D gene: .
CDR3 protein: CASSLQGPYEQYF
CDR3 DNA: TGTGCCAGCAGCTTACAGGGTCCGTACGAGCAGTACTTC

V gene: TRBV7-6
J gene: TRBJ2-5
clone size: .
D gene: TRBD2
CDR3 protein: CASSFAGEGETQYF
CDR3 DNA: TGTGCCAGCAGCTTCGCGGGAGAGGGGGAGACCCAGTACTTC

V gene: TRBV5-6
J gene: TRBJ2-3
clone size: .
D gene: .
CDR3 protein: CASSPMETSTDTQYF
CDR3 DNA: TGTGCCAGCAGCCCTATGGAAACTAGCACAGATACGCAGTATTTT

V gene: TRBV6-5
J gene: TRBJ1-1
clone size: .
D gene: .
CDR3 protein: CASSYSRGRAEAFF
CDR3 DNA: TGTGCCAGCAGTTACTCGAGGGGTAGGGCTGAAGCTTTCTTT

V gene: TRBV29-1
J gene: TRBJ2-6
clone size: .
D gene: TRBD1
CDR3 protein: CSAGQGAAGANVLTF
CDR3 DNA: TGCAGCGCCGGACAGGGGGCGGCGGGGGCCAACGTCCTGACTTTC

V gene: TRBV29-1
J gene: TRBJ2-1
clone size: .
D gene: .
CDR3 protein: CSVASLGGVYNEQFF
CDR3 DNA: TGCAGCGTTGCAAGTCTGGGCGGGGTGTACAATGAGCAGTTCTTC

V gene: TRBV6-1
J gene: TRBJ2-6
clone size: .
D gene: .
CDR3 protein: CASRSSGANVLTF
CDR3 DNA: TGTGCCAGCAGAAGCTCTGGGGCCAACGTCCTGACTTTC

V gene: TRBV6-1
J gene: TRBJ2-1
clone size: .
D gene: .
CDR3 protein: CASSEIGGTGPVGQFF
CDR3 DNA: TGTGCCAGCAGTGAAATTGGCGGCACGGGGCCTGTGGGGCAGTTCTTC

V gene: TRBV27
J gene: TRBJ1-6
clone size: .
D gene: .
CDR3 protein: CASSFILGPLHF
CDR3 DNA: TGTGCCAGCAGTTTTATTTTAGGACCCCTCCACTTT

V gene: TRBV19
J gene: TRBJ2-2
clone size: .
D gene: .
CDR3 protein: CASIVGHRNTGELFF
CDR3 DNA: TGTGCCAGTATAGTAGGTCATCGCAACACCGGGGAGCTGTTTTTT

V gene: TRBV2
J gene: TRBJ2-1
clone size: few
D gene: .
CDR3 protein: CASSEVYNEQFF
CDR3 DNA: TGTGCCAGCAGTGAGGTTTACAATGAGCAGTTCTTC

V gene: TRBV28
J gene: TRBJ2-5
clone size: .
D gene: .
CDR3 protein: CASSIPVAGYQETQYF
CDR3 DNA: TGTGCCAGCAGTATCCCCGTCGCGGGGTACCAAGAGACCCAGTACTTC

V gene: TRBV19
J gene: TRBJ1-4
clone size: .
D gene: .
CDR3 protein: CASSFDRNNEKLFF
CDR3 DNA: TGTGCCAGTAGTTTCGACCGGAATAATGAAAAACTGTTTTTT

V gene: TRBV30
J gene: TRBJ2-5
clone size: once
D gene: TRBD2
CDR3 protein: CAVAGGPLKTQYF
CDR3 DNA: TGTGCCGTAGCGGGAGGGCCTTTGAAGACCCAGTACTTC

V gene: TRBV6-1
J gene: TRBJ1-4
clone size: once
D gene: TRBD1
CDR3 protein: CASSESRDSRRKLFF
CDR3 DNA: TGTGCCAGCAGTGAATCGCGGGACAGCCGGAGGAAACTGTTTTTT

V gene: TRBV11-2
J gene: TRBJ2-5
clone size: once
D gene: .
CDR3 protein: CASSLYQLGETQYF
CDR3 DNA: TGTGCCAGCAGCTTGTATCAGCTAGGAGAGACCCAGTACTTC

V gene: TRBV18
J gene: TRBJ2-5
clone size: .
D gene: .
CDR3 protein: CASSPLEETQYF
CDR3 DNA: TGTGCCAGCTCACCACTCGAAGAGACCCAGTACTTC

V gene: TRBV12-5
J gene: TRBJ1-5
clone size: .
D gene: .
CDR3 protein: CASGRDAGGPQHF
CDR3 DNA: TGTGCTAGTGGCCGGGATGCCGGAGGACCCCAGCATTTT

V gene: TRBV11-2
J gene: TRBJ2-2
clone size: .
D gene: .
CDR3 protein: CASSFDGTGELFF
CDR3 DNA: TGTGCCAGCAGCTTCGATGGAACCGGGGAGCTGTTTTTT

V gene: TRBV4-2
J gene: TRBJ2-2
clone size: .
D gene: .
CDR3 protein: CASSQVGSGELFF
CDR3 DNA: TGTGCCAGCAGCCAAGTAGGCAGCGGGGAGCTGTTTTTT

V gene: TRBV6-5
J gene: TRBJ2-7
clone size: .
D gene: .
CDR3 protein: CASSRDIWNYEQYF
CDR3 DNA: TGTGCCAGCAGTAGGGACATCTGGAACTACGAGCAGTACTTC

V gene: TRBV7-2
J gene: TRBJ1-2
clone size: .
D gene: TRBD1
CDR3 protein: CASSPPGDRRGYTF
CDR3 DNA: TGTGCCAGCAGCCCGCCGGGGGACAGGAGGGGCTACACCTTC

V gene: TRBV15
J gene: TRBJ2-6
clone size: .
D gene: .
CDR3 protein: CATSRRGTLSSGANVLTF
CDR3 DNA: TGTGCCACCAGCCGCCGGGGGACGTTGAGCTCTGGGGCCAACGTCCTGACTTTC

V gene: TRBV7-3
J gene: TRBJ2-1
clone size: .
D gene: .
CDR3 protein: CASSLSGGPGDNEQFF
CDR3 DNA: TGTGCCAGCAGCTTAAGTGGTGGGCCTGGAGACAATGAGCAGTTCTTC

V gene: TRBV6-5
J gene: TRBJ1-1
clone size: .
D gene: .
CDR3 protein: CASSARGWTEAFF
CDR3 DNA: TGTGCCAGCAGTGCGAGGGGTTGGACTGAAGCTTTCTTT

V gene: TRBV28
J gene: TRBJ2-7
clone size: .
D gene: .
CDR3 protein: CASHSQNSYEQYF
CDR3 DNA: TGTGCCAGCCACTCACAGAACTCCTACGAGCAGTACTTC

V gene: TRBV4-1
J gene: TRBJ1-5
clone size: .
D gene: .
CDR3 protein: CASSQGRLGRGGFNQPQHF
CDR3 DNA: TGCGCCAGCAGCCAAGGGAGGTTGGGCAGGGGAGGTTTTAATCAGCCCCAGCATTTT

V gene: TRBV10-3
J gene: TRBJ1-3
clone size: .
D gene: TRBD1
CDR3 protein: CASSDRAGNTIYF
CDR3 DNA: TGTGCCTCGAGCGACAGGGCTGGAAACACCATATATTTT

V gene: TRBV2
J gene: TRBJ2-7
clone size: few
D gene: .
CDR3 protein: CASRIQVQQYF
CDR3 DNA: TGTGCCAGCAGAATACAGGTTCAGCAGTACTTC

V gene: TRBV10-2
J gene: TRBJ1-4
clone size: .
D gene: .
CDR3 protein: CASSERRRGQRRDEKLFF
CDR3 DNA: TGCGCCAGCAGTGAAAGGAGGAGGGGACAACGCAGGGATGAAAAACTGTTTTTT

V gene: TRBV28
J gene: TRBJ2-7
clone size: .
D gene: TRBD2
CDR3 protein: CASREYSAGASEQYF
CDR3 DNA: TGTGCCAGCAGGGAGTATTCTGCGGGAGCTAGCGAGCAGTACTTC

V gene: TRBV5-1
J gene: TRBJ1-1
clone size: once
D gene: TRBD1
CDR3 protein: CASSLGQGRANTEAFF
CDR3 DNA: TGCGCCAGCAGCCTCGGACAGGGAAGGGCGAACACTGAAGCTTTCTTT

V gene: TRBV9
J gene: TRBJ2-7
clone size: .
D gene: .
CDR3 protein: CASSPSGYEQYF
CDR3 DNA: TGTGCCAGCAGCCCGAGCGGCTACGAGCAGTACTTC

V gene: TRBV6-1
J gene: TRBJ2-3
clone size: .
D gene: .
CDR3 protein: CASSEGLASTDTQYF
CDR3 DNA: TGTGCCAGCAGTGAAGGCCTAGCTAGCACAGATACGCAGTATTTT

V gene: TRBV6-5
J gene: TRBJ1-2
clone size: .
D gene: TRBD1
CDR3 protein: CASSNRGKDYGYTF
CDR3 DNA: TGTGCCAGCAGTAACAGGGGGAAAGACTATGGCTACACCTTC

V gene: TRBV18
J gene: TRBJ2-5
clone size: .
D gene: .
CDR3 protein: CASSPHTVGWETQYF
CDR3 DNA: TGTGCCAGCTCACCACACACAGTGGGGTGGGAGACCCAGTACTTC

V gene: TRBV18
J gene: TRBJ2-2
clone size: .
D gene: .
CDR3 protein: CASSPSGTPTNTGELFF
CDR3 DNA: TGTGCCAGCTCACCATCAGGAACACCCACGAACACCGGGGAGCTGTTTTTT

V gene: TRBV5-1
J gene: TRBJ1-5
clone size: .
D gene: TRBD1
CDR3 protein: CASSLTGGNQPQHF
CDR3 DNA: TGCGCCAGCAGCCTAACAGGGGGAAATCAGCCCCAGCATTTT

V gene: TRBV9
J gene: TRBJ2-3
clone size: once
D gene: .
CDR3 protein: CASSNVVDRDYTQYF
CDR3 DNA: TGTGCCAGCAGCAACGTCGTCGACAGGGACTATACGCAGTATTTT